Below, one T cell receptor beta chain is given with its context. This clone's antigen is unknown. The input lacks base qualities; no much larger clone sits a single base away. Using the deep immunoSEQ assay, multiplex PCR amplified TCR CDR3 regions from genomic DNA. Extracted genomic DNA from each cell subset was spread evenly across all wells of several immunoSEQ 96-well plates, with each plate serving as a replicate. Each replicate PCR for sorted subsets received about 220 ng genomic DNA, equal to about 29,000 T cell genomes. Purified libraries were measured with a Qubit 3.0 fluorometer, size-checked on a Bioanalyzer 2100, and measured again with the KAPA Library Quantification kit. Every immunoSEQ 96-well plate was sequenced on a separate single-read 150-cycle Illumina NextSeq 550 flow cell. The authors processed their data as follows. Because the immunoSEQ output included only junctional sequences and no quality scores, the filtering could not be the same as the filtering used for full-length reads. To assign V/J genes and CDR3, sequences were annotated against IMGT germline references using PyIR, a Python wrapper for IgBLAST v1.9. Reads were filtered out if the reads had weak V/J assignments (E-value above 1e-6), no CDR3, stop codons, out-of-frame junctions, or ambiguous translated residues. A V3J clonotype was defined by an identical inferred V gene, J gene, and CDR3 amino acid sequence. To compute the percentage overlap between repertoires, the number of shared unique clonotypes was divided by the size of the smaller repertoire. Three approaches were used to assess repertoire richness: RTK rarefaction, the Chao1 estimator, and Recon v2.1 estimates of unobserved clonotypes. Generation probabilities for all TCRbeta clonotypes obtained by the gDNA method from four donors were computed using OLGA. Not all clones reach the TCRdb copy of this immuneACCESS table, which keeps in-frame sequences only. Checked studies attribute under half of the gap to unresolved V genes and leave the rest unexplained. That table furnishes V, J and clone size, whereas the DNA furnished D and trimming. This sample holds about 1.5 million clones; around 97% were observed only once. The ten largest clones capture approximately 1.2% of the sample.

Donors were healthy HIV-negative adults with no recently reported acute infections or vaccinations. Every donor was a Caucasian adult living in Nashville, Tennessee, USA. Magnetic negative selection was used to enrich CD4+ T cells, after which naive cells were positively selected on CD45RA and the negative fraction became the memory subset. Blood was obtained by leukapheresis, after which PBMCs were separated by Ficoll-Histopaque density gradient centrifugation and cryopreserved in liquid nitrogen vapor phase. Analytical flow cytometry was used to check the purity and quantity of each magnetically sorted T cell population. Each sorted fraction had its genomic DNA isolated and then quantified by UV absorbance on a Nanodrop 2000c. This sample is drawn from a study of shared clonotypes between healthy human individuals (dated by TCRdb to 2020 to 2021). Some background on the complete study: A couple of women and a few men aged 18 to 49 years were included in the cohort. To increase sequencing depth and limit assay-specific biases, TCR repertoire library preparation and sequencing were carried out by different laboratories using diverse techniques. Per donor, three plates each were used for CD4 naive and CD4 memory, two for CD8 naive, and one for CD8 memory. Blood TCR repertoires of five healthy adults were deeply sequenced to estimate repertoire size and the extent of clonotype sharing between individuals. Per donor, leukapheresis produced somewhere between about 0.94 and 10 billion PBMCs. The investigation overall reported the following: Based on pairwise subsampling, the degree of clonotype sharing among donors was expected to be affected by sequencing depth. About 5% of naive CD4, 3.5% of naive CD8, roughly 2.4% of memory CD4, and 0.35% to 0.4% of memory CD8 clonotypes were shared across a few donors. Compared with non-shared clonotypes, the clonotypes found in all four sorted-subset donors had higher generation probabilities. Larger estimated clonotype richness was generally found for naive subsets than for memory subsets. Sampling was restricted to blood, and TCR repertoires in tissues likely differ from the TCR repertoires found in blood. Because the study included only a small number of donors, the genetic and exposure-history diversity represented was limited. Incomplete sequencing was indicated by rarefaction of sorted-subset datasets, despite the large sequencing depth.

The sequenced sample consisted of naive CD4+ T cells sorted from blood. Taken with the paper, the label for cell subset or site translates to: CD45RA+ positively selected. The source is a man under 40 in good health.

The CDR3 loop reads CASSLTHATDTQYF. The DNA is TGTGCCAGCAGCTTAACTCATGCCACAGATACGCAGTATTTT. The chain uses TRBV11-3 and TRBJ2-3, with the D gene not confidently named. V was cut back by 2 bases and J by 2 bases, leaving a gap of 8 bases between them. The CDR3, cysteine through phenylalanine, is 14 amino acids long. Only CDR3 DNA is held: 42 bases, read in frame from base 1. CDR1 SGHNT and CDR2 YENEEA are derived from the germline V gene.